A selection of T cell receptor beta chains follows, all from one sample in a study of T-cell memory formation after mild COVID-19. TCRdb recomputed calls from the 5' RACE reads with MiXCR, one row per CDR3 protein. The table includes some 410,000 distinct CDR3 sequences, more than 20% detected once. Material for sequencing was PBMCs or a T cell subset sorted from them (not recorded which). The receptors shown here come from an adult woman who had mild COVID-19 (a few samples of this study predate the infection). Cell type and time point are not known. CDR3s include the opening cysteine and the closing phenylalanine or tryptophan. A D gene is named only where the DNA matches it firmly. Clone size is stated in some rows and not others, as once, few, many or a class when expanded.

j_gene	d_gene	abundance	v_gene	CDR3nt	CDR3aa
TRBJ2-1	TRBD2	many	TRBV5-1	TGCGCCAGCAGCTTGTCCCCGCTAGCGGGGGGGCGCAATGAGCAGTTCTTC	CASSLSPLAGGRNEQFF
TRBJ1-4	-	-	TRBV6-2/TRBV6-3	TGTGCCAGCAGTCGAGGCCGGGAAAGACTGTTTTTT	CASSRGRERLFF
TRBJ2-6	-	few	TRBV5-5	TGTGCCAGCAGCTTGGAGTGGCATTCTGGGGCCAACGTCCTGACTTTC	CASSLEWHSGANVLTF
TRBJ2-7	-	few	TRBV12-3/TRBV12-4	TGTGCCAGCCATAGGGGGGTTGGGAAACCAGAAGGGAAGTACTTC	CASHRGVGKPEGKYF
TRBJ1-2	-	-	TRBV5-1	TGCGCCAGCAGCTTGCCTGGGTCGTCAGGCGGCTACACCTTC	CASSLPGSSGGYTF
TRBJ1-5	TRBD1	-	TRBV19	TGTGCCAGTATGCTTCAGGGGGATCAGCCCCAGCATTTT	CASMLQGDQPQHF
TRBJ2-3	-	-	TRBV15	TGTGCCACCACCTCGCAAGGACACAGCACAGATACGCAGTATTTT	CATTSQGHSTDTQYF
TRBJ2-5	TRBD1	-	TRBV2	TGTGCCAGCAGAAAGGACAGGGAAGAGACCCAGTACTTC	CASRKDREETQYF
TRBJ2-5	-	few	TRBV2	TGTGCCAGCAGTGAGAAGGGGGAGACCCAGTACTTC	CASSEKGETQYF
TRBJ1-1	-	few	TRBV24-1	TGTGCCACCAGTGATTCCGCCAGGGGAGTAGCTTTCTTT	CATSDSARGVAFF
TRBJ2-7	-	few	TRBV27	TGTGCCAGCAGTACGGGACTTCGAGCCTACGAGCAGTACTTC	CASSTGLRAYEQYF
TRBJ2-3	TRBD1	-	TRBV14	TGTGCCAGCAGCCAATTAGGGGGCGCGAAAACAGATACGCAGTATTTT	CASSQLGGAKTDTQYF
TRBJ2-1	TRBD2	few	TRBV18	TGTGCCAGCTCACGGTCCGGGACTAGCGGGTACAATGAGCAGTTCTTC	CASSRSGTSGYNEQFF
TRBJ2-7	TRBD1	-	TRBV7-9	TGTGCCAGCCTCCCCCTGACAGGGCAGGACGAGCAGTACTTC	CASLPLTGQDEQYF
TRBJ2-1	TRBD2	once	TRBV7-3	TGTGCCAGCAGCCCCGTGCCGGGAGGGCGGGGCAATGAGCAGTTCTTC	CASSPVPGGRGNEQFF
TRBJ2-4	TRBD1	few	TRBV7-2	TGTGCCAGCAGCTTAGTAGGGACAGGGAAGTGGTACTTC	CASSLVGTGKWYF
TRBJ2-3	-	few	TRBV5-6	TGTGCCAGCAGCTATGACTATCTCACAGATACGCAGTATTTT	CASSYDYLTDTQYF
TRBJ2-1	TRBD2	-	TRBV30	TGTGCCTGGAGTGTACTGATTAGCGGGCTGTACAATGAGCAGTTCTTC	CAWSVLISGLYNEQFF
TRBJ1-5	-	few	TRBV2	TGTGCCAGCAGTGGTCAAATGGGCAATCAGCCCCAGCATTTT	CASSGQMGNQPQHF
TRBJ2-1	TRBD2	many	TRBV5-6	TGTGCCAGCAGCTCGCTAGCGGGAGGTTGGAATGAGCAGTTCTTC	CASSSLAGGWNEQFF
TRBJ2-7	-	few	TRBV11-2	TGTGCCAGCAGGGAAGACAGGCTCGCCTACGAGCAGTACTTC	CASREDRLAYEQYF
TRBJ1-5	-	many	TRBV27	TGTGCCAGCAGTCTGGGATATAGCAATCAGCCCCAGCATTTT	CASSLGYSNQPQHF
TRBJ2-1	-	-	TRBV6-2/TRBV6-3	TGTGCCAGCTATCGGGGGCCCGGGGATGAGCAGTTCTTC	CASYRGPGDEQFF
TRBJ1-1	-	-	TRBV25-1	TGTGCCAGCAGTGAATCGGCAGGGGTGGCTTTCTTT	CASSESAGVAFF
TRBJ1-1	TRBD1	few	TRBV5-1	TGCGCCAGCAGACCGACAGGGTACACTGAAGCTTTCTTT	CASRPTGYTEAFF
TRBJ2-7	-	-	TRBV21-1	TGTGCCAGCAGCAAAGGGACCCTGGGACAATCTTACGAGCAGTACTTC	CASSKGTLGQSYEQYF
TRBJ2-7	-	few	TRBV4-3	TGCGCCAGCAGTGAAGAAACGGGGGCGCAGTACTTC	CASSEETGAQYF
TRBJ2-1	-	many	TRBV5-6	TGTGCCAGCAGCTCTCCTGTTCAGGGGCTGGCTAGGAAGTCCTACAATGAGCAGTTCTTC	CASSSPVQGLARKSYNEQFF
TRBJ2-3	-	few	TRBV6-1	TGTGCCAGCAGTGGCCTATCTAGCGTCTCTAGCACAGATACGCAGTATTTT	CASSGLSSVSSTDTQYF
TRBJ2-3	-	-	TRBV6-5	TGTGCCAGCAGAGGAACCAAGGGACGGAGCACAGATACGCAGTATTTT	CASRGTKGRSTDTQYF
TRBJ2-7	-	few	TRBV5-6	TGTGCCAGCAGCTTGGTTGGCAGGGGCCCCCACGAGCAGTACTTC	CASSLVGRGPHEQYF
TRBJ2-7	TRBD2	-	TRBV5-5	TGTGCCAGCAGCCAGGGACTACCCCTCTCTAACGAGCAGTACTTC	CASSQGLPLSNEQYF
TRBJ2-7	TRBD2	-	TRBV4-2	TGTGCCAGCAGCCAAGATTGGGACGGGGGGGAGCAGTACTTC	CASSQDWDGGEQYF
TRBJ2-3	-	few	TRBV20-1	TGCAGTGCTACCCCGGGGAGCACAGATACGCAGTATTTT	CSATPGSTDTQYF
TRBJ1-4	-	-	TRBV12-3/TRBV12-4	TGTGCCAGCAGCCCTAGGGGGACTAATGAAAAACTGTTTTTT	CASSPRGTNEKLFF
TRBJ2-3	-	-	TRBV5-6	TGTGCCAGCAGCCCCGGACAGTTCAACACAGATACGCAGTATTTT	CASSPGQFNTDTQYF
TRBJ2-3	TRBD2	-	TRBV12-3/TRBV12-4	TGTGCCAGCAGAGGGACTAGCGAGACAGATACGCAGTATTTT	CASRGTSETDTQYF
TRBJ2-5	TRBD2	-	TRBV15	TGTGCCACCAGCAGGGTCGCGGGAGTTCCGGCTATAGAGACCCAGTACTTC	CATSRVAGVPAIETQYF
TRBJ1-1	-	-	TRBV30	TGTGCCTGGAACCCACTTGGAGGCCCCACTGAAGCTTTCTTT	CAWNPLGGPTEAFF
TRBJ2-3	TRBD1	few	TRBV6-5	TGTGCCAGCACGGGACAGGGGGACCTCACAGATACGCAGTATTTT	CASTGQGDLTDTQYF
TRBJ2-3	-	few	TRBV12-3/TRBV12-4	TGTGCCAGCAGTTACGGGAGAGGGACGGGTACGCAGTATTTT	CASSYGRGTGTQYF
TRBJ1-3	-	many	TRBV10-3	TGTGCCATCAGGGACAGCTCTGGAAACACCATATATTTT	CAIRDSSGNTIYF
TRBJ2-7	-	few	TRBV6-2/TRBV6-3	TGTGCCAGCAGTTACCACGGAGGGGACTACGAGCAGTACTTC	CASSYHGGDYEQYF
TRBJ2-6	-	-	TRBV9	TGTGCCAGCAGCGTAGCTCCGGGTCGAGGGGCCAACGTCCTGACTTTC	CASSVAPGRGANVLTF
TRBJ2-1	-	-	TRBV7-2	TGTGCCAGCAGCTTAGCGGGGGGGCTATTGGTAGAGCAGTTCTTC	CASSLAGGLLVEQFF
TRBJ2-3	TRBD2	-	TRBV20-1	TGCAGTGCCAACGATCTAGCGGTACTCACAGATACGCAGTATTTT	CSANDLAVLTDTQYF
TRBJ2-1	-	-	TRBV24-1	TGTGCCACCTCTGGATTCCTCGGTGACAATGAGCAGTTCTTC	CATSGFLGDNEQFF
TRBJ2-1	-	-	TRBV14	TGTGCCAGCAGCCAAGCGGGGATGCAGGAGCAGTTCTTC	CASSQAGMQEQFF
TRBJ1-1	-	-	TRBV7-9	TGTGCCACCGAGGGGGGGGCAGCGTTGAACACTGAAGCTTTCTTT	CATEGGAALNTEAFF
TRBJ2-1	-	few	TRBV9	TGTGCCAGCAGCGCCCCACGTGGTCATCTGCAGTTCTTC	CASSAPRGHLQFF
TRBJ2-3	TRBD2	-	TRBV6-2/TRBV6-3	TGTGCCAGCAGTTCTTCTGGCGGGGGGCCAGCGGATACGCAGTATTTT	CASSSSGGGPADTQYF
TRBJ2-5	-	-	TRBV11-2	TGTGCCAGCAGCGCCAACAGGGCAGAGACCCAGTACTTC	CASSANRAETQYF
TRBJ2-7	-	-	TRBV10-3	TGTGCCATCACCGAGGGGGGGACAGGTTCCTACGAGCAGTACTTC	CAITEGGTGSYEQYF
TRBJ2-5	-	few	TRBV12-3/TRBV12-4	TGTGCCAGCAGTTTAGCGACTAGACAAGAGACCCAGTACTTC	CASSLATRQETQYF
TRBJ2-1	-	few	TRBV6-5	TGTGCCAGCAGTTACCTCCAGGGTGTCGGTGAGCAGTTCTTC	CASSYLQGVGEQFF
TRBJ2-3	-	-	TRBV18	TGTGCCAGCTCACCAGGGCCTAGGACGCACAAAGGAAAAGATACGCAGTATTTT	CASSPGPRTHKGKDTQYF